This T cell receptor (beta chain) was captured by sequencing in a study of regulatory T cells in long-lasting Graves disease. Study results and limitations: Persistent disease was associated with favored TRBV28 usage and with favored use of TRBJ1-2 and TRBJ2-5.

HTBI primers from iRepertoire and Arm-PCR of CDR3 regions yielded the TCR beta libraries. TCRdb independently ran MiXCR on the multiplex PCR reads; one entry per CDR3 protein. Here the sample spans about 540,000 distinct CDR3 sequences, around an eighth being singletons. Time point given: newly diagnosed GD, antithyroid drugs for less than 3 months. The authors made the TCR library using RNA they extracted from PBMCs. As collected, the peripheral blood samples measured roughly 10 milliliters each and went into EDTA tubes. The V segment lost 6 bases and the J segment 3 bases; nucleotides outside the gene matches: 7. CDR1 and CDR2 from the germline V gene are DFQATT and SNEGSKA (reference sequence). CDR3 size: 13 residues. Of note for this clonotype: Antigen specificity is unknown.

This sample was also put to use in a study of T cells in Graves' hyperthyroidism and ophthalmopathy.

V gene TRBV20-1 combines with J gene TRBJ2-7; the match to TRBD2 covers 8 bases. The receptor comes from a man aged 25-45 years with Graves disease. The material sequenced was peripheral blood mononuclear cells (PBMCs), taken at new diagnosis, from a patient treated with antithyroid drugs. The CDR3 is CSARLARDYEQYF. CDR3 nucleotide sequence: TGCAGTGCCAGACTAGCGAGGGACTACGAGCAGTACTTC.